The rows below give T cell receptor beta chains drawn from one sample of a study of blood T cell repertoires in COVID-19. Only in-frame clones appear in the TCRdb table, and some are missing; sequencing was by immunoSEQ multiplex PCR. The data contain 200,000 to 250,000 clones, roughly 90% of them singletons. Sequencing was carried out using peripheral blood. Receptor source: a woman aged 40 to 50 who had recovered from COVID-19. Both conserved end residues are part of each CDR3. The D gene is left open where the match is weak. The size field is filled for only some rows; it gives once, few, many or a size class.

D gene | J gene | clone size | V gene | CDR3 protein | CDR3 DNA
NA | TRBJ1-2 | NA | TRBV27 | CASSRTGSLLVNYGYTF | TGTGCCAGCAGTAGAACAGGGAGCCTACTTGTTAACTATGGCTACACCTTC
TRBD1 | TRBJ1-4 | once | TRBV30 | CAWGLDRGNEKLFF | TGTGCCTGGGGGCTCGACAGGGGTAATGAAAAACTGTTTTTT
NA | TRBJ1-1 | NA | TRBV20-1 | CSARAVEAFF | TGCAGTGCTAGAGCAGTGGAAGCTTTCTTT
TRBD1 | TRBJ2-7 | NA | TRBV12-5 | CASGRDSLSYEQYF | TGTGCTAGTGGCCGGGACAGCCTCTCCTACGAGCAGTACTTC
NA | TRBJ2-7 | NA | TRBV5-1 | CASSGGTASSYEQYF | TGCGCCAGCAGCGGAGGGACAGCCAGTTCCTACGAGCAGTACTTC
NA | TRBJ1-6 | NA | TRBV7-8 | CASSPGGTPLHF | TGTGCCAGCAGCCCAGGCGGGACACCCCTCCACTTT
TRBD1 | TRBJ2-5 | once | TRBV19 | CASSTGTGVKETQYF | TGTGCCAGTAGTACCGGGACAGGGGTTAAGGAGACCCAGTACTTC
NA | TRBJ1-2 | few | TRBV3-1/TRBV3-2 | CASSQGSSSPYGYTF | TGTGCCAGCAGCCAGGGCTCAAGCTCCCCCTATGGCTACACCTTC
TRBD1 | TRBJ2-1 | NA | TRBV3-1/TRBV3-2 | CASSQSTGGRGNEQFF | TGTGCCAGCAGTCAATCTACAGGGGGCAGAGGCAATGAGCAGTTCTTC
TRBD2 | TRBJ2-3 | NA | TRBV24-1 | CATSDAGLSGGGDTQYF | TGTGCCACCAGTGATGCGGGTCTTAGCGGGGGGGGAGATACGCAGTATTTT
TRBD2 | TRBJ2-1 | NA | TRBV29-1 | CSVQVPGLGGNEQFF | TGCAGCGTTCAGGTCCCAGGGCTGGGGGGGAATGAGCAGTTCTTC
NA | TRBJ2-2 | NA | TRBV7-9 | CASSLRARRGTGELFF | TGTGCCAGCAGCTTGCGCGCCCGGAGGGGCACCGGGGAGCTGTTTTTT
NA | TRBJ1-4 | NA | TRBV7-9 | CASNPGGATNEKLFF | TGTGCCAGCAACCCCGGGGGTGCAACTAATGAAAAACTGTTTTTT
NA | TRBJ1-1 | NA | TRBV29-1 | CSVDPGEILNTEAFF | TGCAGCGTTGATCCGGGGGAGATATTGAACACTGAAGCTTTCTTT
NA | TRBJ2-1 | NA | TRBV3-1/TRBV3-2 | CASSQASEQFF | TGTGCCAGCAGCCAAGCGAGTGAGCAGTTCTTC
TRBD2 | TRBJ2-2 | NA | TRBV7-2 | CASSLDPGLAVTGELFF | TGTGCCAGCAGCCTTGATCCGGGACTAGCGGTCACCGGGGAGCTGTTTTTT
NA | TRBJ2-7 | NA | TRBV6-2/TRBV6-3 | CASSYAAQNSYEQYF | TGTGCCAGCAGTTACGCGGCCCAAAACTCCTACGAGCAGTACTTC
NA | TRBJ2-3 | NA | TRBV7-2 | CASSLGQEGDTQYF | TGTGCCAGCAGCTTAGGGCAGGAGGGAGATACGCAGTATTTT
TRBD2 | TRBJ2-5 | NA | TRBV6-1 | CASSEPGVSGRYQETQYF | TGTGCCAGCAGTGAACCGGGGGTTAGCGGGAGGTACCAAGAGACCCAGTACTTC
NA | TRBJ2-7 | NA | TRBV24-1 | CATREEGMRPRLGYEQYF | TGTGCCACCAGGGAGGAAGGTATGAGGCCCCGACTTGGCTACGAGCAGTACTTC
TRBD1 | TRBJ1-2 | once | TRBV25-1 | CASSETGGWVYGYTF | TGTGCCAGCAGTGAAACAGGGGGCTGGGTCTATGGCTACACCTTC
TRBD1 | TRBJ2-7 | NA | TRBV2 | CASSGTGYEQYF | TGTGCCAGCAGCGGGACAGGTTACGAGCAGTACTTC
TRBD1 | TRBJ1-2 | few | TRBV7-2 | CASSPRTGTNYGYTF | TGTGCCAGCAGCCCGAGGACAGGAACTAACTATGGCTACACCTTC
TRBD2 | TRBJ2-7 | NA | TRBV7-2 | CASSPLYGGASFYEQYF | TGTGCCAGCAGCCCCCTATACGGGGGGGCCTCTTTTTACGAGCAGTACTTC
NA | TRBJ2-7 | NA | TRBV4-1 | CASSQDGGSYYEQYF | TGCGCCAGCAGCCAAGATGGAGGGAGTTACTACGAGCAGTACTTC
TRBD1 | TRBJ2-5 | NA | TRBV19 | CASSKNRGETQYF | TGTGCCAGTAGTAAGAACAGGGGGGAGACCCAGTACTTC
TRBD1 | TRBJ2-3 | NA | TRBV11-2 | CASSQRTGLLTDTQYF | TGTGCCAGCAGCCAGAGGACAGGGCTCCTTACAGATACGCAGTATTTT
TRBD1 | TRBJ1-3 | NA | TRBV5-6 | CASSWGQGAGNTIYF | TGTGCCAGCAGCTGGGGACAGGGCGCTGGAAACACCATATATTTT
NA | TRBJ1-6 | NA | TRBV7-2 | CASSSQGSNSPLHF | TGTGCCAGCAGCTCCCAGGGGAGCAATTCACCCCTCCACTTT
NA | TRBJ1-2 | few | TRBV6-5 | CASRNSAGAGGYTF | TGTGCCAGCAGAAACTCCGCCGGGGCGGGGGGCTACACCTTC
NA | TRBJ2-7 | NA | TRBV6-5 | CASSPDRSSYEQYF | TGTGCCAGCAGTCCGGATCGGAGCTCCTACGAGCAGTACTTC
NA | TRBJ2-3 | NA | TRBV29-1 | CSVNQGLWGPQYF | TGCAGCGTGAACCAGGGTCTGTGGGGTCCGCAGTATTTT
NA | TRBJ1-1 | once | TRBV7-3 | CASSLWSNTEAFF | TGTGCCAGCAGCTTATGGAGTAACACTGAAGCTTTCTTT
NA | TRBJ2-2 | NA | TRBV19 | CASSIEAGIRVTGELFF | TGTGCCAGTAGTATAGAGGCAGGGATCCGGGTCACCGGGGAGCTGTTTTTT
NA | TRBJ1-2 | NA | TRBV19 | CASSIDIRQVVYGYTF | TGTGCCAGTAGTATAGATATTCGGCAGGTAGTCTATGGCTACACCTTC
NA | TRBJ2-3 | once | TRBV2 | CASSFGGTTTDTQYF | TGTGCCAGCAGTTTTGGCGGGACCACCACAGATACGCAGTATTTT
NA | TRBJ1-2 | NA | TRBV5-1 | CASSLEAGANYGYTF | TGCGCCAGCAGCTTGGAGGCAGGGGCTAACTATGGCTACACCTTC
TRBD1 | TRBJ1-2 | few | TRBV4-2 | CASSPGQGTPNYGYTF | TGTGCCAGCAGCCCCGGACAGGGCACACCTAACTATGGCTACACCTTC
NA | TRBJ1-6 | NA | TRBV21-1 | CASRRDRGGYNSPLHF | TGTGCCAGCAGAAGGGACAGGGGTGGCTATAATTCACCCCTCCACTTT
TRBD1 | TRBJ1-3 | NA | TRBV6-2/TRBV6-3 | CASSSGTVVTGNTIYF | TGTGCCAGCAGTTCCGGGACAGTAGTCACTGGAAACACCATATATTTT
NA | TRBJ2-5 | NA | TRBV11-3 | CASSLMGARGETQYF | TGTGCCAGCAGCTTAATGGGGGCGCGAGGGGAGACCCAGTACTTC
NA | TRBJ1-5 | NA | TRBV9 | CASSVGDSNQPQHF | TGTGCCAGCAGCGTAGGAGATAGCAATCAGCCCCAGCATTTT
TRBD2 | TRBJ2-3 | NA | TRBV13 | CASSWDRPSGRRTDTQYF | TGTGCCAGCAGCTGGGATAGGCCTAGCGGGCGGAGAACAGATACGCAGTATTTT
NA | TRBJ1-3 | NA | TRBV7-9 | CASSLVSMSSGNTIYF | TGTGCCAGCAGCTTAGTATCCATGAGCTCTGGAAACACCATATATTTT
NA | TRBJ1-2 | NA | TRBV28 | CASSFEGWVYGYTF | TGTGCCAGCAGTTTTGAGGGCTGGGTCTATGGCTACACCTTC
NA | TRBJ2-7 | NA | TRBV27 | CASSNWASSYEQYF | TGTGCCAGCAGTAATTGGGCCAGCTCCTACGAGCAGTACTTC
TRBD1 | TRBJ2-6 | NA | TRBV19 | CASSDRAGANVLTF | TGTGCCAGTAGCGACAGGGCTGGGGCCAACGTCCTGACTTTC